Only a few counts were recorded for the clone carrying this TCR beta chain. This sample was taken from a study of control samples from healthy donors and cancer patients. Here immunoSEQ multiplex PCR was the method, and the copy in TCRdb shows in-frame clones only, minus some. The table has tens of thousands of clones, 84% seen once. This CDR3 contains 12 residues. The germline V gene encodes CDR1 SGHTA and CDR2 FQGTGA. V was shortened by 5 bases and J by 2 bases, with 6 bases between the two germline ends. The sequencing input was PBMCs. The TCR comes from a woman aged 45-65 years with lung cancer. The rearrangement joins TRBV7-3 to TRBJ1-2; D remains unclear. The CDR3 nucleotides are TGTGCCAGCAGCCCGGACAACTATGGCTACACCTTC. Its protein product is CASSPDNYGYTF.